The 32 T cell receptor beta chains below were found in one sample sequenced in a study of T cells in Graves' hyperthyroidism and ophthalmopathy (dated by TCRdb to the late 2010s). Library preparation employed multiplex PCR. Sequenced on an Illumina HiSeq 2000. TCR beta CDR3 regions were amplified from RNA transcripts. For the first round of RT-PCR on the TCR CDR3, the HTBI primer set was used together with the Qiagen OneStep RT-PCR kit. Using fastp at Q25 and MiXCR, TCRdb reprocessed the public reads and kept productive beta chains. Rows are combined by CDR3 protein, so each entry shows the most common genes and DNA. Present in this sample are more than 550,000 distinct CDR3 sequences, about 19% of which were seen just once. Jointly, the top ten make up 16% of the sample. Sequenced sample: blood. These receptors all stem from a woman in her forties or fifties with Graves' hyperthyroidism that later progressed to Graves' ophthalmopathy.

The J gene is TRBJ1-1, the V gene TRBV7-6; possibly TRBD1 for D (6 bases). V lost 3 bases to trimming and J lost 2 bases, with 10 bases between them. CDR1 SGHVS and CDR2 FNYEAQ come from the germline V gene. This CDR3 comprises 14 residues. CDR3 bases: TGTGCCAGCAGCTTGAGGGGGAGCAACACTGAAGCTTTCTTT. Protein sequence: CASSLRGSNTEAFF.

This clonotype has a count of ten or more. The CDR3 DNA sequence: TGTGCCAGCAGTCTACAGGGTGGTCAGCCCCAGCATTTT. Translating it yields CASSLQGGQPQHF. This chain joins TRBV7-3 and TRBJ1-5; D possibly corresponds to TRBD1 (6 bases). The germline CDR1 and CDR2 sequences are SGHTA and FQGTGA. CDR3 length: 13 amino acids. The V end lost 6 bases, the J end lost 6 bases, and 12 bases lay between the germline ends.

On this clonotype itself: With a much larger clone just one base away, this may be a read error. The chain uses TRBV30 and TRBJ1-1; TRBD1 aligns across 7 bases. Trimming at V came to 3 bases and at J to 11 bases, leaving 12 bases not matched to a gene. Germline CDR1 GTSNPN, CDR2 SVGIG (reference sequence). This CDR3 has 13 residues. CDR3 coding DNA: TGTGCCTGGAGGAGACAGGGCTGGGCGGCGGCTTTCTTT. Encoded protein: CAWRRQGWAAAFF.

This chain connects TRBV12-3 or TRBV12-4 to TRBJ1-2, with TRBD1 as a possible D gene (6 bases). V lost 2 bases and J lost 5, with 12 bases in between. This CDR3 is built from 14 residues. The chain's CDR3 is CASSLSTGYYGYTF. CDR3 sequence (DNA): TGTGCCAGCAGTTTATCGACAGGCTATTATGGCTACACCTTC.

This clonotype has at least ten counts. The CDR3 loop reads CASRLGGAQPQHF. DNA of the CDR3: TGTGCCAGCCGTTTGGGGGGGGCTCAGCCCCAGCATTTT. The chain is built from TRBV2 and TRBJ1-5; tentative D call: TRBD1 (6 bases). Germline CDR1 SNHLY, CDR2 FYNNEI. V was shortened by 8 bases and J by 6 bases, with 14 bases between the two germline ends. The CDR3 is made up of 13 amino acids.

The rearrangement uses TRBV19 and TRBJ2-1; TRBD1 is a possible D gene (6 bases). Germline assignment: CDR1 LNHDA and CDR2 SQIVND (reference sequence). Trimming took 7 bases from V and 7 from J, leaving 23 bases between them. The CDR3 sequence is 16 residues long. CDR3 sequence reads: CASTQSLGGSMNEQFF. In DNA form, the CDR3 reads TGTGCCAGTACCCAATCCCTTGGGGGCAGCATGAATGAGCAGTTCTTC. The entire variable domain, with the rest obtained from reference TRBV19 and TRBJ2-1, is as follows: DGGITQSPKYLFRKEGQNVTLSCEQNLNHDAMYWYRQDPGQGLRLIYYSQIVNDFQKGDIAEGYSVSREKKESFPLTVTSAQKNPTAFYLCASTQSLGGSMNEQFFGPGTRLTVL.

Note on this clonotype: At one of its ends the junction is not consistent with the germline gene, which may arise from a read error. The chain combines TRBV28 with TRBJ1-2; 7 bases fit TRBD1. The CDR3 consists of 14 residues. The germline CDR1 and CDR2 sequences are MDHEN and SYDVKM. CDR3 amino acids: CASSPGQTIYGDTF. The CDR3 bases are TGTGCCAGCAGCCCGGGACAGACAATCTATGGCGACACCTTC.

The chain couples TRBV7-9 to TRBJ1-1, with D uncertain. The CDR3 runs to 13 residues. V shed 6 bases and J shed 3 bases, with 11 bases lying between them. Germline V lookup: CDR1 SEHNR, CDR2 FQNEAQ (reference sequence). In nucleotides, the CDR3 is TGTGCCAGCAGTGTGGCGGATGACACTGAAGCTTTCTTT. Its translation is CASSVADDTEAFF.

V usage is TRBV12-5 and J usage is TRBJ1-4, with a possible D match to TRBD1 (5 bases). The CDR3 covers 16 residues. The V end was cut by 0 bases, the J end by 6 bases, with 14 bases between. The germline CDR1 and CDR2 sequences are LGHNT and FRNRAP. The CDR3, as DNA: TGTGCTAGTGGTTTGGTACCCAGGGAAGAGGATGAAAAACTGTTTTTT. Amino acid sequence: CASGLVPREEDEKLFF.

This chain uses TRBV15 with TRBJ1-5, with no clear D. The CDR3 spans 15 residues. Germline-derived CDR1 and CDR2 are LNHNV and YYDKDF (reference sequence). Trimming cost V 0 bases and J 3 bases, with 9 bases left between them. CDR3 nucleotides: TGTGCCACCAGCAGAGATTGGGATCACAATCAGCCCCAGCATTTT. It specifies CATSRDWDHNQPQHF.

This clonotype occurred many times. J is TRBJ1-3 and V is TRBV20-1; D is uncertain. The CDR3 is 14 amino acids. Germline CDR1 and CDR2: DFQATT and SNEGSKA (reference sequence). Trimming pared 5 bases from V and 0 bases from J, leaving 11 bases between. CDR3 protein: CSAPAASSGNTIYF. The DNA for the CDR3 is TGCAGTGCTCCGGCTGCGAGCTCTGGAAACACCATATATTTT.

The chain joins TRBV19 to TRBJ1-5; 7 nucleotides match TRBD1. In germline, CDR1 is LNHDA, CDR2 SQIVND (reference sequence). The length of the CDR3 is 13 residues. The trim removed 9 bases at V and 0 bases at J, leaving 2 bases unmatched. The CDR3 DNA sequence: TGTGCCAGCCACAGGGGTAGCAATCAGCCCCAGCATTTT. Protein product: CASHRGSNQPQHF. Looking up the rest from reference TRBV19 and TRBJ1-5 gives the full variable domain: DGGITQSPKYLFRKEGQNVTLSCEQNLNHDAMYWYRQDPGQGLRLIYYSQIVNDFQKGDIAEGYSVSREKKESFPLTVTSAQKNPTAFYLCASHRGSNQPQHFGDGTRLSIL.

This clonotype was recorded many times. The chain is built from TRBV11-1 and TRBJ1-1; D gene uncertain. Per the germline V gene, CDR1 is SGHAT and CDR2 is FQDESV (reference sequence). CDR3 length: 13 residues. With 5 bases removed from V and 5 bases from J, the gap between germline ends came to 12 bases. In nucleotides, the CDR3 is TGTGCCAGCAGCCCCTCGAGGTGGACTGAAGCTTTCTTT. It yields the protein CASSPSRWTEAFF.

The chain carries TRBV6-2 or TRBV6-3 and TRBJ2-6; possible D gene TRBD1, 5 bases. This CDR3 comprises 15 residues. In germline, CDR1 is MNHEY, CDR2 SVGEGT. Trimming took 5 bases from V and 1 from J, leaving 9 bases between them. The CDR3, as DNA: TGTGCCAGCAGTCCCGACAGATCTGGGGCCAACGTCCTGACTTTC. This sequence encodes CASSPDRSGANVLTF.

The V call is TRBV19, the J call TRBJ1-1; 7 bases agree with TRBD1. Germline CDR1 and CDR2: LNHDA and SQIVND (reference sequence). Trimming took 5 bases from V and 10 from J; bases not matched to a gene: 4. CDR3 length equals 11 residues. CDR3 region: CASSGSGGAFF. Written as DNA, the CDR3 is TGTGCCAGTAGTGGGTCAGGGGGAGCTTTCTTT.

This clonotype was seen many times. The CDR3 DNA sequence: TGTGCCAGCAGCCGTCGGACTAGCGGTGGAGAGACCCAGTACTTC. Its protein is CASSRRTSGGETQYF. This chain links TRBV11-1 with TRBJ2-5, with 10 bases lining up with TRBD2. Germline V gene sequence: CDR1 SGHAT, CDR2 FQDESV (reference sequence). The CDR3 sequence is 15 residues long. J gave up 4 bases and V 5 bases, and 7 bases lay outside the gene matches.

Ten or more counts support this clonotype. V gene TRBV5-6 combines with J gene TRBJ2-3; a weak D match, TRBD2 (6 bases). The CDR3 extends over 15 amino acids. CDR1 SGHDT and CDR2 YYEEEE come from the germline V gene. V was clipped by 0 bases and J by 3 bases, with 11 bases between them. The chain's CDR3 is CASSLAGGWTDTQYF. For the CDR3, the DNA is TGTGCCAGCAGCTTGGCTGGGGGGTGGACAGATACGCAGTATTTT.

In this sample, this clonotype turned up a few times. The V gene is TRBV19, the J gene TRBJ1-5; 7 bases line up with TRBD1. The CDR3 totals 17 residues. CDR1 and CDR2 (germline): LNHDA, SQIVND (reference sequence). V was clipped by 3 bases and J by 2 bases; unmatched bases: 10. The CDR3 sequence is CASSILGWDSRNQPQHF. In DNA form, the CDR3 reads TGTGCCAGTAGTATTCTTGGATGGGACAGCCGCAATCAGCCCCAGCATTTT. Combining the CDR3 with reference TRBV19 and TRBJ1-5 gives the whole variable domain DGGITQSPKYLFRKEGQNVTLSCEQNLNHDAMYWYRQDPGQGLRLIYYSQIVNDFQKGDIAEGYSVSREKKESFPLTVTSAQKNPTAFYLCASSILGWDSRNQPQHFGDGTRLSIL.

This chain's CDR3 is CASSPDDRQTYGYTF. CDR3 in DNA: TGTGCCAGTAGTCCCGACGATCGACAGACCTATGGCTACACCTTC. The rearrangement joins TRBV19 to TRBJ1-2; maybe TRBD1 (5 bases). CDR1 LNHDA and CDR2 SQIVND come from the germline V gene (reference sequence). Trimming removed 5 bases from V and 4 bases from J, with 17 bases in between. The CDR3 spans 15 residues.

This clonotype has a count of ten or more. The genes are TRBV20-1 and TRBJ1-1; D remains ambiguous. CDR1 and CDR2 from the germline V gene are DFQATT and SNEGSKA (reference sequence). There are 11 residues in the CDR3. Trimming stripped 2 bases from V and 7 bases from J, with 8 bases between. The CDR3 loop reads CSARSVIEAFF. Written as DNA, the CDR3 is TGCAGTGCTAGATCTGTGATTGAAGCTTTCTTT.

The gene calls are TRBV18 and TRBJ2-6, with D possibly matching TRBD2 (5 bases). The germline V and J ends were trimmed by 2 bases and 8 bases, with 16 bases remaining between them. From germline, CDR1 is KGHSH and CDR2 LQKENI. The CDR3 extends over 16 amino acids. The CDR3 DNA follows: TGTGCCAGCTCACCAGGGAGACGGGATGAACCCAACGTCCTGACTTTC. This translates into CASSPGRRDEPNVLTF.

Worth noting for this clonotype: One base away lies a much larger clone, so this may be a sequencing read error. The V and J genes are TRBV3-1 and TRBJ1-1; D may be TRBD1 (6 bases). Germline values: CDR1 LGHDT, CDR2 YNNKEL (reference sequence). The ends were cut back, 6 bases at V and 3 bases at J, with 11 bases in the middle. This CDR3 contains 13 residues. The CDR3 spells CASRGARDTEAFF. The CDR3 DNA reads as TGTGCCAGCAGGGGGGCGCGGGACACTGAAGCTTTCTTT.

Ten or more counts support this clonotype. This sequence joins TRBV18 and TRBJ1-2, with unresolved D. V was pared by 0 bases and J by 4 bases, with 9 bases between. From germline, CDR1 is KGHSH and CDR2 LQKENI. CDR3 length: 14 residues. The CDR3 loop is CASSPPDRLYGYTF. CDR3 sequence (DNA): TGTGCCAGCTCACCACCGGACCGACTCTATGGCTACACCTTC.

This clonotype was picked up a small number of times. This chain links TRBV19 with TRBJ2-1; tentative D call: TRBD2 (6 bases). V gave up 2 bases and J gave up 5 bases, with 13 bases separating them. This CDR3 comprises 15 residues. The germline V gene encodes CDR1 LNHDA and CDR2 SQIVND (reference sequence). CDR3 sequence: CASSILAAPNNEQFF. The CDR3 coding sequence is TGTGCCAGTAGTATATTAGCGGCCCCTAACAATGAGCAGTTCTTC.

This clonotype was counted only a few times. This sequence joins TRBV3-1 and TRBJ1-5; the D gene is possibly TRBD1 (5 bases). Trimming took 4 bases from V and 3 from J, leaving 13 bases between them. The CDR3 extends over 15 amino acids. The germline V gene has CDR1 LGHDT and CDR2 YNNKEL (reference sequence). The CDR3 DNA sequence: TGTGCCAGCAGCCCCACTGGGGGAAACAATCAGCCCCAGCATTTT. It encodes CASSPTGGNNQPQHF.

V gene TRBV20-1 combines with J gene TRBJ1-4; 10 bases are a match to TRBD1. The CDR3 is 14 residues long. Germline V gene sequence: CDR1 DFQATT, CDR2 SNEGSKA (reference sequence). Losses at the gene ends were 4 bases for V and 8 bases for J; bases not matched to a gene: 7. CDR3: CSAMTGTGDEKLFF. CDR3 DNA: TGCAGTGCTATGACCGGGACAGGGGACGAAAAACTGTTTTTT.

In its sample, this clonotype was seen many times. The chain has TRBV11-2 and TRBJ2-7; a possible D gene is TRBD1 (5 bases). V lost 0 bases and J 5 bases, leaving 8 bases between the germline ends. This CDR3 comprises 13 residues. Germline V gene data show CDR1 as SGHAT and CDR2 as FQNNGV. The CDR3 spells CASSLDRVNEQYF. Here the CDR3 DNA reads TGTGCCAGCAGCTTAGACAGGGTCAACGAGCAGTACTTC.

This clonotype was seen more than once but under ten times. One junction end does not reproduce the germline sequence, and a read error may be involved. The chain has TRBV11-1 and TRBJ2-5; 7 positions agree with TRBD1. This CDR3 has 17 residues. The germline CDR1 and CDR2 sequences are SGHAT and FQDESV (reference sequence). This CDR3 reads CASSPLGTAIHQETQYF. CDR3 in DNA: TGCGCCAGCAGCCCTCTCGGGACAGCAATCCACCAAGAGACCCAGTACTTC.

Points on this clonotype: Given the absence of the conserved phenylalanine or tryptophan at the CDR3 end, a read error is likely. The chain is built from TRBV6-1 and TRBJ1-1; D might be TRBD1 (6 bases). Germline CDR1 is MNHNS and CDR2 is SASEGT. The CDR3 is made up of 14 amino acids. The V end was cut by 6 bases, the J end by 3 bases, with 14 bases between. In nucleotides, the CDR3 is TGTGCCAGCAGGCTAATACAGGGTTACACTGAAGCTTTCTCT. Its translation is CASRLIQGYTEAFS.

This clonotype was seen ten or more times. The chain carries TRBV20-1 and TRBJ1-1, with D possibly matching TRBD1 (6 bases). Trimming cost V 2 bases and J 3 bases, with 16 bases left between them. CDR3 length: 15 residues. The germline V gene encodes CDR1 DFQATT and CDR2 SNEGSKA (reference sequence). CDR3 amino acids: CSARLPGQKHTEAFF. The CDR3 bases are TGCAGTGCTAGACTCCCGGGACAAAAACACACTGAAGCTTTCTTT.

This rearrangement joins TRBV5-1 to TRBJ1-2, with a tentative D call TRBD1 (6 bases). Looked up from germline, CDR1 is SGHRS and CDR2 is YFSETQ. Trimming took 0 bases from V and 6 from J, leaving 15 bases between them. The CDR3 consists of 15 residues. The chain's CDR3 is CASSLALRQGNGYTF. The CDR3 DNA reads TGCGCCAGCAGCTTGGCCTTACGGCAGGGGAATGGCTACACCTTC.

The rearrangement links TRBV10-1 to TRBJ2-1, with D possibly being TRBD2 (7 bases). V was trimmed by 3 bases and J by 6 bases, leaving 12 bases between them. Germline-derived CDR1 and CDR2 are WNHNN and SYGVQD (reference sequence). The CDR3 loop spans 14 amino acids. This CDR3 is CASSDRGAFNEQFF. The CDR3 nucleotides read TGCGCCAGCAGTGACCGGGGGGCCTTCAATGAGCAGTTCTTC.